A selection of T cell receptor beta chains follows, all from one sample in a study of early T cells in non-severe SARS-CoV-2 infection. TCRdb redid the calling of the 5' RACE reads with MiXCR, one entry per CDR3 protein. Here the sample spans about 31,000 distinct CDR3 sequences, roughly 5.2% being singletons. Sample: whole blood. These receptors originate from an adult who was a healthcare worker with PCR-confirmed SARS-CoV-2 infection or an uninfected control (not recorded which). The CDR3 runs from the conserved cysteine through the conserved F or W. D genes are given only for firm matches. Some rows mark clone size as missing; the rest say once, few, many or name a class of expanded clone.

TRBV27	TRBJ2-3	many	NA	CASSFGGPWDTQYF	TGTGCCAGCAGTTTCGGAGGGCCGTGGGATACGCAGTATTTT
TRBV7-2	TRBJ2-7	many	NA	CASSPSGINEQYF	TGTGCCAGCAGCCCCAGTGGCATCAACGAGCAGTACTTC
TRBV7-9	TRBJ2-1	few	NA	CASTVVSGYEQFF	TGTGCCAGCACCGTCGTATCCGGGTATGAGCAGTTCTTC
TRBV6-2/TRBV6-3	TRBJ2-3	many	NA	CASSYSYPTTDTQYF	TGTGCCAGCAGTTACTCGTACCCCACTACAGATACGCAGTATTTT
TRBV7-6	TRBJ2-7	many	TRBD2	CASSQMAGGGFGEQYF	TGTGCCAGCAGCCAGATGGCGGGAGGTGGATTCGGCGAGCAGTACTTC
TRBV7-9	TRBJ2-5	few	NA	CASSSEARFLRETQYF	TGTGCCAGCAGCTCGGAGGCCAGGTTTCTAAGGGAGACCCAGTACTTC
TRBV4-2	TRBJ2-4	NA	TRBD2	CASSQAGGGWAAKNIQYF	TGTGCCAGCAGCCAGGCCGGGGGAGGGTGGGCGGCCAAAAACATTCAGTACTTC
TRBV2	TRBJ2-4	many	TRBD2	CASTQTSGGNIQYF	TGTGCCAGCACGCAGACTAGCGGGGGAAACATTCAGTACTTC
TRBV27	TRBJ1-3	few	NA	CASSLYVGNTIYF	TGTGCCAGCAGTTTATACGTTGGAAACACCATATATTTT
TRBV5-1	TRBJ2-1	NA	TRBD1	CASSRSGTGSYNEQFF	TGCGCCAGCAGCAGATCCGGGACAGGGTCTTACAATGAGCAGTTCTTC
TRBV11-1	TRBJ2-3	NA	TRBD2	CASSSGTSGGATDTQYF	TGTGCCAGCAGCTCCGGGACTAGCGGGGGAGCCACAGATACGCAGTATTTT
TRBV19	TRBJ2-7	many	TRBD1	CAMGAKRDRALEQYF	TGTGCCATGGGTGCCAAACGGGACAGGGCCTTAGAGCAGTACTTC
TRBV18	TRBJ2-2	few	TRBD2	CASSPPAGRDTGELFF	TGTGCCAGCTCACCACCGGCGGGGAGGGACACCGGGGAGCTGTTTTTT
TRBV9	TRBJ2-3	few	NA	CASSGGAGTTSTDTQYF	TGTGCCAGCAGCGGCGGCGCCGGGACAACTAGCACAGATACGCAGTATTTT
TRBV3-1	TRBJ2-3	few	NA	CASSPPGRRGTQYF	TGTGCCAGCAGCCCCCCCGGCAGGCGGGGTACGCAGTATTTT
TRBV7-3	TRBJ2-7	many	NA	CASSARAGSSYEQYF	TGTGCCAGCAGCGCACGGGCGGGGAGCTCCTACGAGCAGTACTTC
TRBV30	TRBJ2-1	many	NA	CAWSGRRGEQFF	TGTGCCTGGAGCGGGAGACGGGGTGAGCAGTTCTTC
TRBV6-2/TRBV6-3	TRBJ2-1	many	NA	CASSRDSYNEQFF	TGTGCCAGCAGCCGGGACTCCTACAATGAGCAGTTCTTC
TRBV29-1	TRBJ2-1	NA	NA	CSLTGLQAYNEQFF	TGCAGCCTTACAGGGCTTCAGGCCTACAATGAGCAGTTCTTC
TRBV24-1	TRBJ2-3	many	NA	CATSDFFDNTDTQYF	TGTGCCACCAGTGATTTTTTCGACAACACAGATACGCAGTATTTT
TRBV30	TRBJ2-1	few	TRBD1	CAWSETGIYNEQFF	TGTGCCTGGAGTGAGACAGGGATCTACAATGAGCAGTTCTTC
TRBV9	TRBJ1-1	many	TRBD1	CASSESYRGSTEAFF	TGTGCCAGCAGCGAAAGCTACAGGGGCAGCACTGAAGCTTTCTTT